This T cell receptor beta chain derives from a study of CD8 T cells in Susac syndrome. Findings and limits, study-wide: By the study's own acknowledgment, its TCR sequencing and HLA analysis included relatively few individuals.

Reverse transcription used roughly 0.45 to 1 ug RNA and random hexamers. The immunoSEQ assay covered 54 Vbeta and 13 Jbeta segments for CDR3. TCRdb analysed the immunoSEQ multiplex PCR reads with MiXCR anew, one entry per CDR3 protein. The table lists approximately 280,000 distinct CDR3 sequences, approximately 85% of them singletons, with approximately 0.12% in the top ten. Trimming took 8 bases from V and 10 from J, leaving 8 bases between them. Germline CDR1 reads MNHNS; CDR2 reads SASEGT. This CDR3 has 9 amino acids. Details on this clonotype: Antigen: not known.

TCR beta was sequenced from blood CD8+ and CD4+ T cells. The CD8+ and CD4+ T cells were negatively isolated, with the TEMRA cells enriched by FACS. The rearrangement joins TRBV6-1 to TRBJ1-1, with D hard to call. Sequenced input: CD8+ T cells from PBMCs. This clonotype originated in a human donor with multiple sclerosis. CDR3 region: CASGLAAFF. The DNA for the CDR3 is TGTGCCAGCGGCTTGGCAGCTTTCTTT.